The 24 T cell receptor beta chains below come from one sample, sequenced in a study of blood T cell repertoires in COVID-19. TCRdb's table, derived via immunoSEQ multiplex PCR, lists solely in-frame clones and lacks some. The repertoire holds 200,000 to 250,000 clones, 82% seen once, with about 4.4% in the top ten. The source material was peripheral blood. These receptors all come from a woman aged 70-85 years with acute or convalescent COVID-19.

This rearrangement joins TRBV30 to TRBJ1-2, with D possibly TRBD1 on 6 matching bases. Germline V gene data show CDR1 as GTSNPN and CDR2 as SVGIG (reference sequence). This CDR3 region has 13 residues. With 2 bases removed from V and 5 bases from J, the gap between germline ends came to 12 bases. The CDR3 coding sequence is TGTGCCTGGAGTAGTCAGGGGAAATATGGCTACACCTTC. Protein sequence: CAWSSQGKYGYTF.

This chain uses TRBV6-4 with TRBJ2-7; 10 nucleotides agree with TRBD2. CDR1 MRHNA and CDR2 SNTAGT come from the germline V gene. The V gene end was trimmed by 2 bases and the J gene end by 7 bases; junction bases not matched to a gene: 8. The CDR3 length is 15 residues. CDR3 sequence (DNA): TGTGCCAGCAGTGACCGACTAGCGGGCCCGGAGGAGCAGTACTTC. It codes for CASSDRLAGPEEQYF.

The chain is built from TRBV30 and TRBJ2-3, with D unclear. Trimming took off 5 bases at V and 5 bases at J, with 8 bases between the two ends. The germline CDR1 and CDR2 sequences are GTSNPN and SVGIG (reference sequence). There are 11 residues in the CDR3. Written as DNA, the CDR3 is TGTGCCTGGTCCTTCAGAGATACGCAGTATTTT. Protein: CAWSFRDTQYF.

The chain is built from TRBV7-9 and TRBJ2-7, with 12 bases lining up with TRBD2. The germline V gene encodes CDR1 SEHNR and CDR2 FQNEAQ (reference sequence). V dropped 5 bases and J dropped 3; count of bases not matched to a gene: 5. The CDR3 contains 15 residues. Here the CDR3 DNA reads TGTGCCAGCAGCAGGACTAGCGGGGAGTTCTACGAGCAGTACTTC. It codes for CASSRTSGEFYEQYF.

V gene TRBV3-1 (or the pseudogene TRBV3-2) combines with J gene TRBJ1-6; D is unresolved. This CDR3 region has 13 residues. Germline V CDR1 and CDR2: LGHDT, YNNKEL (reference sequence). The V end was cut by 1 base, the J end by 9 bases, with 7 bases between. Here the CDR3 reads CASSQASLSPLHF. The CDR3 nucleotides read TGTGCCAGCAGCCAAGCAAGCCTTTCACCCCTCCACTTT.

The genes are TRBV6-5 and TRBJ1-2; unclear D gene. This CDR3 spans 14 amino acids. Trimming took 2 bases from V and 1 from J, leaving 8 bases between them. Per germline, CDR1 MNHEY and CDR2 SVGAGI. This chain's CDR3 is CASSYHGSNYGYTF. Written as DNA, the CDR3 is TGTGCCAGCAGTTACCACGGGAGTAACTATGGCTACACCTTC.

The chain links TRBV5-5 to TRBJ1-4; 7 bases line up with TRBD1. V was clipped by 4 bases and J by 3 bases; unmatched bases: 6. Germline CDR1 is SGHKS and CDR2 is YYEKEE (reference sequence). The CDR3 runs to 15 residues. CDR3 region: CASSNPGQSNEKLFF. CDR3 in DNA: TGTGCCAGCAGCAACCCGGGACAGTCTAATGAAAAACTGTTTTTT. Full variable domain (remainder filled in from reference TRBV5-5 and TRBJ1-4): DAGVTQSPTHLIKTRGQQVTLRCSPISGHKSVSWYQQVLGQGPQFIFQYYEKEERGRGNFPDRFSARQFPNYSSELNVNALLLGDSALYLCASSNPGQSNEKLFFGSGTQLSVL.

This clone was seen only once. This chain joins TRBV9 and TRBJ2-1; 9 bases map to TRBD2. The CDR3 runs 17 residues. With V trimmed by 0 bases and J by 3 bases, 7 bases remained unmatched. CDR1 is SGDLS and CDR2 is YYNGEE in the germline V gene. The CDR3 reads CASSVAETSGLYNEQFF. The CDR3 bases are TGTGCCAGCAGCGTAGCAGAGACTAGCGGCCTCTACAATGAGCAGTTCTTC.

The chain uses TRBV10-3 and TRBJ2-3; 8 positions agree with TRBD2. This CDR3 contains 16 residues. Per the germline V gene, CDR1 is ENHRY and CDR2 is SYGVKD. The trim removed 0 bases at V and 4 bases at J, leaving 6 bases unmatched. CDR3 loop: CAISESRRGVADTQYF. In DNA form, the CDR3 reads TGTGCCATCAGTGAGTCGAGGCGGGGGGTGGCAGATACGCAGTATTTT.

This chain joins TRBV9 and TRBJ1-3; D unclear. Trimming took off 3 bases at V and 2 bases at J, with 9 bases between the two ends. Germline CDR1 SGDLS, CDR2 YYNGEE. The CDR3 is 14 residues long. CDR3 in DNA: TGTGCCAGCAGCGCAGACTTAGCTGGAAACACCATATATTTT. As protein: CASSADLAGNTIYF.

This clone was detected only a few times. The chain employs TRBV19 and TRBJ2-3; 8 bases fit TRBD1. The CDR3 length is 14 residues. Germline CDR1 and CDR2: LNHDA and SQIVND (reference sequence). The J segment lost 2 bases and the V segment lost 6 bases, leaving 4 bases of the junction unmatched. CDR3 bases: TGTGCCAGTAGCGACAGGGGTTCCACAGATACGCAGTATTTT. This gives the protein CASSDRGSTDTQYF.

The V gene is TRBV5-4, the J gene TRBJ2-7, with TRBD1 matching 10 bases. Germline V gene data show CDR1 as SGHNT and CDR2 as YYREEE (reference sequence). With V trimmed by 10 bases and J by 3 bases, 7 bases remained unmatched. The CDR3 spans 13 residues. The DNA of the CDR3 is TGTGCCGCCGGACAGGGGGGGGACTACGAGCAGTACTTC. The encoded protein is CAAGQGGDYEQYF.

The chain recombines TRBV18 with TRBJ1-3; D is possibly TRBD1 (6 bases). Germline-derived CDR1 and CDR2 are KGHSH and LQKENI. Deletions cut 0 bases from V and 2 bases from J, with 11 bases between. CDR3 length: 16 residues. CDR3 sequence: CASSPPNRAAGNTIYF. Here the CDR3 DNA reads TGTGCCAGCTCACCACCAAACAGGGCGGCTGGAAACACCATATATTTT.

The chain couples TRBV28 to TRBJ1-3; tentatively, D is TRBD1 (5 bases). From germline, CDR1 is MDHEN and CDR2 SYDVKM. There are 15 residues in the CDR3. V was trimmed by 7 bases and J by 5 bases, leaving 18 bases between them. Written as DNA, the CDR3 is TGTGCCAGCACCATTCGGGGGGGTGGCCGAAACACCATATATTTT. Encoded protein: CASTIRGGGRNTIYF. The full variable domain, in which reference TRBV28 and TRBJ1-3 provide the parts outside the CDR3, is DVKVTQSSRYLVKRTGEKVFLECVQDMDHENMFWYRQDPGLGLRLIYFSYDVKMKEKGDIPEGYSVSREKKERFSLILESASTNQTSMYLCASTIRGGGRNTIYFGEGSWLTVV.

V gene TRBV21-1 combines with J gene TRBJ1-1; the table calls TRBD1, which could not be checked here. TRBV21-1 is a pseudogene locus. This CDR3 is built from 13 residues. In nucleotides, the CDR3 is TGTGCCAGCAGCATTGGACAGCGCACTGAAGCTTTCTTT. This gives the protein CASSIGQRTEAFF.

The chain is built from TRBV19 and TRBJ2-3; 10 positions agree with TRBD2. CDR1 and CDR2 (germline): LNHDA, SQIVND (reference sequence). The trim removed 7 bases at V and 3 bases at J, leaving 7 bases unmatched. The CDR3 totals 15 residues. The CDR3 here is CASKSGGAPTDTQYF. The CDR3 nucleotides read TGTGCCAGTAAGAGCGGGGGGGCCCCGACAGATACGCAGTATTTT.

This chain joins TRBV5-6 and TRBJ2-7; unclear D gene. This CDR3 is 14 amino acids long. Trimming removed 1 base at V and 5 bases at J, with 13 bases between. The germline V gene has CDR1 SGHDT and CDR2 YYEEEE. In nucleotides, the CDR3 is TGTGCCAGCAGCTTGACGGCCGTGAGGAACGAGCAGTACTTC. It encodes CASSLTAVRNEQYF.

The chain employs TRBV30 and TRBJ1-6, with 8 bases lining up with TRBD1. CDR3 length equals 13 residues. V shed 6 bases, J shed 6 bases, and the junction held 4 bases outside the gene matches. Per germline, CDR1 GTSNPN and CDR2 SVGIG (reference sequence). Written as DNA, the CDR3 is TGTGCCTGCGTGGGACAGGTTAATTCACCCCTCCACTTT. Protein sequence: CACVGQVNSPLHF.

V and J are TRBV7-9 and TRBJ2-3; D is perhaps TRBD2 (6 bases). CDR1 and CDR2 (germline): SEHNR, FQNEAQ (reference sequence). V lost 0 bases, J lost 1 base, and 8 bases lay in between. This CDR3 region has 15 residues. CDR3 sequence reads: CASSLARGGTDTQYF. The CDR3 coding sequence is TGTGCCAGCAGCTTAGCGCGCGGGGGCACAGATACGCAGTATTTT.

A word on this clone: The sample contains more than one DNA sequence encoding this CDR3. The gene calls are TRBV6-6 and TRBJ1-5, with a weak D call TRBD1 (6 bases). CDR1 MNHNY and CDR2 SVGAGI come from the germline V gene (reference sequence). The V end was cut by 0 bases, the J end by 6 bases, with 9 bases between. The CDR3 spans 14 residues. The CDR3 coding sequence is TGTGCCAGCAGTTACTCAACAGGGAGTCAGCCCCAGCATTTT. Encoded protein: CASSYSTGSQPQHF.

The rearrangement links TRBV27 to TRBJ2-7; 9 positions agree with TRBD1. The germline V gene has CDR1 MNHEY and CDR2 SMNVEV (reference sequence). V gave up 6 bases and J gave up 3 bases; unmatched junction bases: 9. This CDR3 contains 15 residues. The CDR3 loop reads CASRQGQGLIYEQYF. Written as DNA, the CDR3 is TGTGCCAGCAGACAGGGACAGGGCCTGATCTACGAGCAGTACTTC.

The V call is TRBV5-6, the J call TRBJ1-3; weak D call: TRBD1 (5 bases). Germline CDR1 SGHDT, CDR2 YYEEEE. The CDR3 is 15 residues long. V dropped 0 bases and J dropped 2 bases, with 9 bases sitting between them. DNA for the CDR3: TGTGCCAGCAGCTTGGCGGGGGTGGCTGGAAACACCATATATTTT. Translation: CASSLAGVAGNTIYF.

The rearrangement links TRBV7-9 to TRBJ1-3; D not resolved. This CDR3 contains 15 residues. With 6 bases removed from V and 0 bases from J, the gap between germline ends came to 12 bases. Germline lookup yields CDR1 SEHNR and CDR2 FQNEAQ (reference sequence). The CDR3 is CASRQGGLSGNTIYF. The CDR3 DNA is TGTGCCAGCAGGCAAGGAGGACTCTCTGGAAACACCATATATTTT.

The rearrangement joins TRBV27 to TRBJ2-7; D is perhaps TRBD1 (5 bases). Trimming took 2 bases from V and 1 from J, leaving 12 bases between them. The CDR3 contains 15 residues. Per the germline V gene, CDR1 is MNHEY and CDR2 is SMNVEV (reference sequence). The CDR3 bases are TGTGCCAGCAGTTTAATATTTGGACAATCCTACGAGCAGTACTTC. This encodes CASSLIFGQSYEQYF.